This T cell receptor (beta chain) was identified in a study of T cells in Graves' hyperthyroidism and ophthalmopathy. The V gene's germline CDR1 is SGHTA and CDR2 FQGNSA. The CDR3 has 19 amino acids. V lost 2 bases and J 2 bases, leaving 23 bases between the germline ends. Authors of the study amplified TCR beta CDR3 regions from RNA transcripts. Initially, a first-round RT-PCR of the TCR CDR3 employed the HTBI primer set. TCRdb independently ran MiXCR on the multiplex PCR reads; one entry per CDR3 protein. The sample yields about 300,000 distinct CDR3 sequences, roughly a fifth seen once. Sequencing input: blood. This sequence originates from a man aged 45-60 years with Graves' ophthalmopathy. The chain links TRBV7-2 to TRBJ2-3, with a weak D call TRBD1 (8 bases). As DNA, the CDR3 is TGTGCCAGCAGCTTAAAAGGGAGGGGGACAGGTAGCATCACAGATACGCAGTATTTT. This sequence encodes CASSLKGRGTGSITDTQYF.